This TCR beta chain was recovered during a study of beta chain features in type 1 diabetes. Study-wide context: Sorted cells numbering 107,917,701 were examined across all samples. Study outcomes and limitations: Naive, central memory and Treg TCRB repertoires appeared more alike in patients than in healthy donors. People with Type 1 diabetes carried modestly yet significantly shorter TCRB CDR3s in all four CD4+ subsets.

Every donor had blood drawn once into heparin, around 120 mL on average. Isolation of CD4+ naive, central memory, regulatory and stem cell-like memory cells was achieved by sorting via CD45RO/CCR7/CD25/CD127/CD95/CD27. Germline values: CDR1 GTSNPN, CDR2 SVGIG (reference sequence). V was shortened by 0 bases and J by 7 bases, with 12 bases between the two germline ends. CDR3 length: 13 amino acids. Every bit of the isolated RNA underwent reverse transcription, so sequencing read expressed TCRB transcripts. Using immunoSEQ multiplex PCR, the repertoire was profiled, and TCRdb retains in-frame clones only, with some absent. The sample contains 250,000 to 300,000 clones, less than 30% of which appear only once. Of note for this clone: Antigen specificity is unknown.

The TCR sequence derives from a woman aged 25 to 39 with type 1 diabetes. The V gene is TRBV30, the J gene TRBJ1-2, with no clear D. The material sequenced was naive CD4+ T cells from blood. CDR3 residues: CAWSVTEARGYTF. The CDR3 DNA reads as TGTGCCTGGAGTGTGACGGAGGCACGTGGCTACACCTTC. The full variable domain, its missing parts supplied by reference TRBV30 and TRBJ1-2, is SQTIHQWPATLVQPVGSPLSLECTVEGTSNPNLYWYRQAAGRGLQLLFYSVGIGQISSEVPQNLSASRPQDRQFILSSKKLLLSDSGFYLCAWSVTEARGYTFGSGTRLTVV.